A single T cell receptor beta chain is shown here with its context. The record originates from a study of cytomegalovirus exposure and HLA in healthy donors. Primers: 60 Vbeta forward and 13 Jbeta reverse. Sequencing used immunoSEQ multiplex PCR; TCRdb keeps in-frame clones, though not all of them. The sample carries under 150,000 clones, around 77% recorded once. Germline CDR1 LNHDA, CDR2 SQIVND (reference sequence). The germline V and J ends were trimmed by 7 bases and 2 bases, with 17 bases remaining between them. The CDR3 has 16 amino acids. This clonotype was obtained from a woman in her thirties in good health and CMV-seropositive. V gene TRBV19 combines with J gene TRBJ2-2; a weak D match, TRBD2 (5 bases). The material sequenced was PBMCs. The CDR3 bases are TGTGCCAGTATCACTAGGTGGACTTCTAACACCGGGGAGCTGTTTTTT. Its translation: CASITRWTSNTGELFF.